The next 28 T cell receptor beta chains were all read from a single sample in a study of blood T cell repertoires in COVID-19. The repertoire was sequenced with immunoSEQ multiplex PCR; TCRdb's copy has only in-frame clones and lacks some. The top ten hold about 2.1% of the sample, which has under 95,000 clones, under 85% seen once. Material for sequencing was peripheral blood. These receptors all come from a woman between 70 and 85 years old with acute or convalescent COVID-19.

CDR3 nucleotides: TGTGCCAGCAGCTTTGCTCCCCCCGGGACAGAAGTTGTTAGAGGGGAAAAACTGTTTTTT. This sequence encodes CASSFAPPGTEVVRGEKLFF. The chain has TRBV7-8 and TRBJ1-4; 7 positions agree with TRBD1. Germline CDR1 reads SGHVS; CDR2 reads FQNEAQ. The CDR3 runs 20 residues. The V and J ends lost 3 bases and 8 bases, in that order; junction bases with no gene match: 24.

As DNA, the CDR3 is TGTGCCAGCAGCTTAACGGGACAGAGGGAGCTGTTTTTT. This translates into CASSLTGQRELFF. The gene calls are TRBV11-2 and TRBJ2-2; 7 nucleotides match TRBD1. Germline values: CDR1 SGHAT, CDR2 FQNNGV. CDR3 length: 13 amino acids. The V gene end was trimmed by 2 bases and the J gene end by 9 bases; junction bases not matched to a gene: 3.

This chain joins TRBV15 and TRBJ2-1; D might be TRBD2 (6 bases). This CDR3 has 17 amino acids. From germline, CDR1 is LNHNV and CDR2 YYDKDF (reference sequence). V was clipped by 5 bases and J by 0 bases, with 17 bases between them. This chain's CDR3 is CATSGRRAINSYNEQFF. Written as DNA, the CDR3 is TGTGCCACCAGCGGCCGGAGGGCGATAAACTCCTACAATGAGCAGTTCTTC.

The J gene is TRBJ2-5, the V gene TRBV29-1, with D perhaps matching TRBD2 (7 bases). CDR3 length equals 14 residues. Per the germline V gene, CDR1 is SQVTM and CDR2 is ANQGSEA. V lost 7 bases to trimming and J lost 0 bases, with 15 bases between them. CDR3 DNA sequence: TGCAGCGCTGGACGGGGGGCCAACCAAGAGACCCAGTACTTC. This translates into CSAGRGANQETQYF.

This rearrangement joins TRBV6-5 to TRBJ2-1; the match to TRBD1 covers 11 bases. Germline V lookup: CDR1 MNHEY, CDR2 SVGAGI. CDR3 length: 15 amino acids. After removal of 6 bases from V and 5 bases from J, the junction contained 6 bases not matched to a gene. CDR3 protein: CASRTGTGGDNEQFF. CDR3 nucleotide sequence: TGTGCCAGCAGAACCGGGACAGGGGGGGACAATGAGCAGTTCTTC.

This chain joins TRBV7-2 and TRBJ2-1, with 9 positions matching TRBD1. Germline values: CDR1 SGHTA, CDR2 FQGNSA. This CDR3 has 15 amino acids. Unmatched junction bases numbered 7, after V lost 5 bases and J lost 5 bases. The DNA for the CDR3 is TGTGCCAGCAGCATCTCGGACAGGGGCCACAATGAGCAGTTCTTC. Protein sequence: CASSISDRGHNEQFF.

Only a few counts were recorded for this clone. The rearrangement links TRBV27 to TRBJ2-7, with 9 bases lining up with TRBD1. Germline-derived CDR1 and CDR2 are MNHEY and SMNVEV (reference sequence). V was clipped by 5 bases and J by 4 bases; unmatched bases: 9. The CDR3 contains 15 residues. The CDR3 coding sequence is TGTGCCAGCAGTATCCTCGGGACAGGGTTTTACGAGCAGTACTTC. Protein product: CASSILGTGFYEQYF.

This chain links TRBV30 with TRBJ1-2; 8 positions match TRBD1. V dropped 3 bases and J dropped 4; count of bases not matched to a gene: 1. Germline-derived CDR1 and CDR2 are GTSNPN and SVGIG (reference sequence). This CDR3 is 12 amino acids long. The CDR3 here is CAWSGTGYGYTF. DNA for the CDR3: TGTGCCTGGAGCGGGACAGGCTATGGCTACACCTTC.

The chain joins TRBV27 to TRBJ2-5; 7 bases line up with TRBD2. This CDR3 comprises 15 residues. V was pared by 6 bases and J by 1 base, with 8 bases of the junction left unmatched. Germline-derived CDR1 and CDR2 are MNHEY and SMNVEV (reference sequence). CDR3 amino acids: CASSLRIAGQETQYF. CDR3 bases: TGTGCCAGCAGCTTGAGGATAGCGGGCCAAGAGACCCAGTACTTC.

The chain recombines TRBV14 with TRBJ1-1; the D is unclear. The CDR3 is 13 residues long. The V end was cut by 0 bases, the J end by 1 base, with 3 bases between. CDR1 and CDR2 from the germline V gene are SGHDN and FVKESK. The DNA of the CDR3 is TGTGCCAGCAGCCAAGACAGGAACACTGAAGCTTTCTTT. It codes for CASSQDRNTEAFF.

The CDR3 DNA follows: TGTGCCATCAGTCTAGCGGGGGGGCGGGATCGGAACACCGGGGAGCTGTTTTTT. This encodes CAISLAGGRDRNTGELFF. The rearrangement links TRBV10-3 to TRBJ2-2; 12 bases line up with TRBD2. J gave up 1 base and V 5 bases, and 8 bases lay outside the gene matches. CDR3 length: 18 residues. The germline gives CDR1 ENHRY, CDR2 SYGVKD.

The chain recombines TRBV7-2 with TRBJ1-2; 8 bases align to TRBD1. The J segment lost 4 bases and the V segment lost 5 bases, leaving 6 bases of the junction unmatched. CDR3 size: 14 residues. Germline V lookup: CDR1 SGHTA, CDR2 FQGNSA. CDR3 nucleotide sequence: TGTGCCAGCAGCCCTACAGGGGGAGGCTATGGCTACACCTTC. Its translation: CASSPTGGGYGYTF.

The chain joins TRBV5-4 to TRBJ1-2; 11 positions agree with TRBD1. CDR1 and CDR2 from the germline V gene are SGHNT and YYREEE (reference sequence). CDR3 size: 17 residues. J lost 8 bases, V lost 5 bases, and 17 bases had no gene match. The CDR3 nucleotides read TGTGCCAGCAGTTCTCCAATGTCCGGGACAGGGGGTTTGGGCTACACCTTC. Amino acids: CASSSPMSGTGGLGYTF.

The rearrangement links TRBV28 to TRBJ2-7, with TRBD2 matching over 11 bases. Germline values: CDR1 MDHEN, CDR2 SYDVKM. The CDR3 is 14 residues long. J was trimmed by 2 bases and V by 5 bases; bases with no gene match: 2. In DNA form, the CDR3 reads TGTGCCAGCAGTCCTAGCGGGGGGCCCTACGAGCAGTACTTC. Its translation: CASSPSGGPYEQYF.

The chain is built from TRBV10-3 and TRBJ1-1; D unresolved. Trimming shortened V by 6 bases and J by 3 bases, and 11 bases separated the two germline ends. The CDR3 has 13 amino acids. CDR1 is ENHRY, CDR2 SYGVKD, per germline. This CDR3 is CAIRQTVDTEAFF. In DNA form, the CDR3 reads TGTGCCATCAGACAGACGGTGGACACTGAAGCTTTCTTT.

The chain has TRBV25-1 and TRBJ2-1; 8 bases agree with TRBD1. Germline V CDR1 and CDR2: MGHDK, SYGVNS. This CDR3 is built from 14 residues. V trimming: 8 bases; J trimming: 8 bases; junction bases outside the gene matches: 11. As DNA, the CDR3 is TGTGCCAGCGCCCTTTACAGGGGGAACGATGAGCAGTTCTTC. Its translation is CASALYRGNDEQFF. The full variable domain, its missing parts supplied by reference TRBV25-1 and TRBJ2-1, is EADIYQTPRYLVIGTGKKITLECSQTMGHDKMYWYQQDPGMELHLIHYSYGVNSTEKGDLSSESTVSRIRTEHFPLTLESARPSHTSQYLCASALYRGNDEQFFGPGTRLTVL.

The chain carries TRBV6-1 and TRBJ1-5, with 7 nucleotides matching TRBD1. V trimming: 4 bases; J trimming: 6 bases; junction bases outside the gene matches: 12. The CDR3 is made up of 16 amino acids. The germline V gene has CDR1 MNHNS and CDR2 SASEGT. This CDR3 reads CASSGRTGPHGQPQHF. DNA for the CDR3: TGTGCCAGCAGTGGCCGGACAGGACCGCACGGTCAGCCCCAGCATTTT.

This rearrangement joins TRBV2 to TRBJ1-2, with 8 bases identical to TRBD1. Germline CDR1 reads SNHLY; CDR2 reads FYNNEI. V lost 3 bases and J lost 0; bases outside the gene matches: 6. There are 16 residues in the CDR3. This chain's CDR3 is CASSERGTGANYGYTF. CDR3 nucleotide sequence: TGTGCCAGCAGTGAGCGGGGGACAGGAGCTAACTATGGCTACACCTTC.

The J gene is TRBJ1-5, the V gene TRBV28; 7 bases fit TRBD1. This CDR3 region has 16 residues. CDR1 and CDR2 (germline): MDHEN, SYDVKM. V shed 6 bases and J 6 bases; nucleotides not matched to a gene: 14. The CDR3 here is CASSSHDRARTQPQHF. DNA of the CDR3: TGTGCCAGCAGCTCCCATGACAGGGCTAGAACTCAGCCCCAGCATTTT.

The CDR3 region has the DNA TGCGCCAGCAGCAGCGACGGAATGAACACTGAAGCTTTCTTT. Its translation is CASSSDGMNTEAFF. The chain joins TRBV5-1 to TRBJ1-1; no clear D. The CDR3 has 14 residues. Germline lookup yields CDR1 SGHRS and CDR2 YFSETQ. V lost 4 bases and J lost 0, with 10 bases in between.

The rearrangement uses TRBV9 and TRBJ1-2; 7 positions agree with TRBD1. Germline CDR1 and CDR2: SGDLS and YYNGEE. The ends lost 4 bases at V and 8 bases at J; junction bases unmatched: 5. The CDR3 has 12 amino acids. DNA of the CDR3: TGTGCCAGCAGCCGCACAGGGGACGGCTACACCTTC. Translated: CASSRTGDGYTF.

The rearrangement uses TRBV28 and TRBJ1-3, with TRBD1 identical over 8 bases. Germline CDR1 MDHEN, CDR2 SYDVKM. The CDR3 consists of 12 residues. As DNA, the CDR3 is TGTGCTGGACAGGGTCTTGGAAACACCATATATTTT. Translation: CAGQGLGNTIYF.

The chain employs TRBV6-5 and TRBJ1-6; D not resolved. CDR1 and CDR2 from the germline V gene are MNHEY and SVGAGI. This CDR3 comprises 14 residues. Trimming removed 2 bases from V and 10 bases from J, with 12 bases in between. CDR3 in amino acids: CASSYEKFYSPLHF. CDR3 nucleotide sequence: TGTGCCAGCAGTTACGAGAAATTCTACTCACCCCTCCACTTT.

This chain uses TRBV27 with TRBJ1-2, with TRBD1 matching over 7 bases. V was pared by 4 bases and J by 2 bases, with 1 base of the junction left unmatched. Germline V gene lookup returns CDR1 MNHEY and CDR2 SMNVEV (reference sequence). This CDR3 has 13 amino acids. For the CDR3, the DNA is TGTGCCAGCAGTTCGACAGGGAACTATGGCTACACCTTC. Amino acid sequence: CASSSTGNYGYTF.

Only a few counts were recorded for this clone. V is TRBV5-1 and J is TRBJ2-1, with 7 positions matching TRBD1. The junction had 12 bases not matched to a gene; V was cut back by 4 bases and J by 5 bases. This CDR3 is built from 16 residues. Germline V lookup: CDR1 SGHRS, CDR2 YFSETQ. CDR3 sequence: CASSLLPQGVDNEQFF. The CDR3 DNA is TGCGCCAGCAGCCTTCTCCCGCAGGGGGTCGACAATGAGCAGTTCTTC.

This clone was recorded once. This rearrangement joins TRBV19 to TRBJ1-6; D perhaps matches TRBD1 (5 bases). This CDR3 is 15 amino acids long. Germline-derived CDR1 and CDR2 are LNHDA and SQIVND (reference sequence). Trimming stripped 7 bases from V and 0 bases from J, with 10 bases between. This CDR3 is CASTTGLSYNSPLHF. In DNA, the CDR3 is TGTGCCAGTACTACAGGCCTCTCCTATAATTCACCCCTCCACTTT.

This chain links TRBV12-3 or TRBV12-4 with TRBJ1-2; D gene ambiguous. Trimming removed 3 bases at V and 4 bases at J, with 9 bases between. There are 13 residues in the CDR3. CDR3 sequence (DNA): TGTGCCAGCAGTTTCGGGGTTGGCTATGGCTACACCTTC. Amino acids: CASSFGVGYGYTF.

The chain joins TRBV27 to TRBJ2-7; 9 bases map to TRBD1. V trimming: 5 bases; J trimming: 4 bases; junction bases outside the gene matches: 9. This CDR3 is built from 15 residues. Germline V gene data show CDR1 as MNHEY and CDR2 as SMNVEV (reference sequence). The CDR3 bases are TGTGCCAGCAGTCGAACCGGGACAGGGTGGTACGAGCAGTACTTC. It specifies CASSRTGTGWYEQYF.